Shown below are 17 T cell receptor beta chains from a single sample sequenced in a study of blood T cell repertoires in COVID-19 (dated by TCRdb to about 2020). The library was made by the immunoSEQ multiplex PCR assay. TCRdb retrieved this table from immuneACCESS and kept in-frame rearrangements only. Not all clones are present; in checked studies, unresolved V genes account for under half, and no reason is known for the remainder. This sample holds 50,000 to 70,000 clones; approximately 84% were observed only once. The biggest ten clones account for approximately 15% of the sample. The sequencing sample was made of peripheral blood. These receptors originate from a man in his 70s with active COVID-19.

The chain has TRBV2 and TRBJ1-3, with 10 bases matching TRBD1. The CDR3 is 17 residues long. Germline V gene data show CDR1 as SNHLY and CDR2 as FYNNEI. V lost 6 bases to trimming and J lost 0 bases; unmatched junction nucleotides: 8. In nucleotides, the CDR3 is TGTGCCAGCAGAAAGGGACAGGGGTCAATCTCTGGAAACACCATATATTTT. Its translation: CASRKGQGSISGNTIYF.

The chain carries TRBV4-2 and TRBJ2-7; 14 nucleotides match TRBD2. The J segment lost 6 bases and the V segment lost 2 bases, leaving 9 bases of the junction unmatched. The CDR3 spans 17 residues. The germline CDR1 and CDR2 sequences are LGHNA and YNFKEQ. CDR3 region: CASSQPGLAGVRSEQYF. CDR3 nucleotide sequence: TGTGCCAGCAGCCAACCGGGACTAGCGGGAGTAAGGTCCGAGCAGTACTTC.

CDR3 sequence: CASSYRADTQYF. The CDR3, as DNA: TGTGCCAGCAGCTATCGGGCAGATACGCAGTATTTT. The V and J genes are TRBV2 and TRBJ2-3; no firm D call. CDR3 length equals 12 residues. Trimming removed 6 bases at V and 4 bases at J, with 8 bases between. Germline CDR1 and CDR2: SNHLY and FYNNEI.

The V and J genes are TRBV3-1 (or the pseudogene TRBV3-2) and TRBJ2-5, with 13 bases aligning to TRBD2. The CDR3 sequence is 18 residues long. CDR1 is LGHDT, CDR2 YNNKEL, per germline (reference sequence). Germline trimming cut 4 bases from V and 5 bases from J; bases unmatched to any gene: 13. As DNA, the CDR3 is TGTGCCAGCAGCCCGGGACTAGCGGGAACTACCCCCGGGGAGACCCAGTACTTC. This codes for CASSPGLAGTTPGETQYF.

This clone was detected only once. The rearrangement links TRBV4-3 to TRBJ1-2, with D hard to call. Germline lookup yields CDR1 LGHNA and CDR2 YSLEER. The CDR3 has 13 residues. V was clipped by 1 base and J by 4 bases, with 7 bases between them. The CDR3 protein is CASSQGGGYGYTF. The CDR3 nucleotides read TGCGCCAGCAGCCAAGGTGGAGGCTATGGCTACACCTTC.

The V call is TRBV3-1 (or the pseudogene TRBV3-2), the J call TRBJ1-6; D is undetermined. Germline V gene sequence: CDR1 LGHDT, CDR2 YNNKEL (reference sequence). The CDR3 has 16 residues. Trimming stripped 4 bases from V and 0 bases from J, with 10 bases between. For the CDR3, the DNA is TGTGCCAGCAGCCCCAGTGTCAGCTCCTATAATTCACCCCTCCACTTT. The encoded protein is CASSPSVSSYNSPLHF.

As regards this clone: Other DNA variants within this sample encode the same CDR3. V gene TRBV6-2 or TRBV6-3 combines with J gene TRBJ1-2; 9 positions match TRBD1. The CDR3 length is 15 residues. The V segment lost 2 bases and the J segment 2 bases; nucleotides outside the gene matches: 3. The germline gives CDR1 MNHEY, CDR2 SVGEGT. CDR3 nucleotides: TGTGCCAGCAGTTACCAACAGGGGGCAAACTATGGCTACACCTTC. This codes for CASSYQQGANYGYTF.

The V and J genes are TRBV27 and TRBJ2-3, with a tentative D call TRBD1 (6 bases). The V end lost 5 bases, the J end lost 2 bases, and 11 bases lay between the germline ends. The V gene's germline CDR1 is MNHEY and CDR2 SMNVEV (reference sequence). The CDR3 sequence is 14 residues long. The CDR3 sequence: CASSPRDTTDTQYF. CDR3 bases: TGTGCCAGCAGTCCCCGGGACACCACAGATACGCAGTATTTT.

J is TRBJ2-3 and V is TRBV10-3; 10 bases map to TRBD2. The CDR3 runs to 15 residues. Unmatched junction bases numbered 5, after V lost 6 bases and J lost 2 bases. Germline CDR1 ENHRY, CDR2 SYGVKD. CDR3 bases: TGTGCCATCAGAACCACTAGCGGGGACACAGATACGCAGTATTTT. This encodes CAIRTTSGDTDTQYF.

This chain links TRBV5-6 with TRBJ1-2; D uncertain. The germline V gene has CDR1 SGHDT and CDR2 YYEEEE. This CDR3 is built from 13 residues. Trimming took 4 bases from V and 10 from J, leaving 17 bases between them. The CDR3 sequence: CASSPELVDDYTF. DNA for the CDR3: TGTGCCAGCAGCCCGGAGCTTGTCGATGACTACACCTTC.

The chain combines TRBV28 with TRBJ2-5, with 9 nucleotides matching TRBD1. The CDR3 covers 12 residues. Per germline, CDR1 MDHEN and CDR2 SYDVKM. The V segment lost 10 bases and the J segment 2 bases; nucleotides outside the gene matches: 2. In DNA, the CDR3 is TGTGCCACGGACAGGGGACAAGAGACCCAGTACTTC. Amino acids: CATDRGQETQYF.

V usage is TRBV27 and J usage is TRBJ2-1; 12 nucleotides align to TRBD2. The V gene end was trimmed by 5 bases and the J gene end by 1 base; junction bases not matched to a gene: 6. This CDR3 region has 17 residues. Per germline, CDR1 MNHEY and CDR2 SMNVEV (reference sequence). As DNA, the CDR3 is TGTGCCAGCAGTATGACTAGCGGGAGCGGGTCCTACAATGAGCAGTTCTTC. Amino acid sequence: CASSMTSGSGSYNEQFF.

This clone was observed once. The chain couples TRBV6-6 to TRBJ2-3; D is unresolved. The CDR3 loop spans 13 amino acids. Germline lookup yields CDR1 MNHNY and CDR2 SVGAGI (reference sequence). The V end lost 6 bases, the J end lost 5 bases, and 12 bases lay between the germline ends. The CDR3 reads CASSPIRQDTQYF. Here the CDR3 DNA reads TGTGCCAGCAGCCCTATCCGACAAGATACGCAGTATTTT.

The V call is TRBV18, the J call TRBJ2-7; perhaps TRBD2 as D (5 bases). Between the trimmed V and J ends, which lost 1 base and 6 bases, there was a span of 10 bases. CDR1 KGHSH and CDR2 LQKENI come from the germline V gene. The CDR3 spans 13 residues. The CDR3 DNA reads TGTGCCAGCTCACCACAGGGTCGGGGCGAGCAGTACTTC. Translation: CASSPQGRGEQYF.

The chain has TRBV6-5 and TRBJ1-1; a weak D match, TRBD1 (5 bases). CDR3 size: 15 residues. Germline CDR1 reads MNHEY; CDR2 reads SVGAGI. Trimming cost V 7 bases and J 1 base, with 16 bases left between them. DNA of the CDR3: TGTGCCAGCACCATCCCTGGGGGAGGGAACACTGAAGCTTTCTTT. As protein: CASTIPGGGNTEAFF.

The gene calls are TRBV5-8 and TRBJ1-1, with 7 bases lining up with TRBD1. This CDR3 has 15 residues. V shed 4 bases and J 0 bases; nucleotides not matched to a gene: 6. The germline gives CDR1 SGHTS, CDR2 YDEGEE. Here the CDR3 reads CASSINRGLNTEAFF. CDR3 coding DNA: TGTGCCAGCAGCATCAACAGGGGTCTGAACACTGAAGCTTTCTTT.

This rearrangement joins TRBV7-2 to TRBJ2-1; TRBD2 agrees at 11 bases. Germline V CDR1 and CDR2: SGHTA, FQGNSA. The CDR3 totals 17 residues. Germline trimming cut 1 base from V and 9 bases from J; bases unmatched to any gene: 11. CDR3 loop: CASSLDGTSGGLGEQFF. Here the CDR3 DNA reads TGTGCCAGCAGCTTAGATGGTACTAGCGGGGGCCTAGGTGAGCAGTTCTTC.